This T cell receptor beta chain was captured by sequencing in a study of glioma-infiltrating T cells. Study observations and caveats: Gliomas, especially low-grade, showed above-expected tissue-blood divergence; non-neoplastic patients showed below.

CDR3 length: 12 amino acids. This clonotype was seen more than once but under ten times. Its antigen is currently unknown. An end of the junction does not agree with germline; a read error may underlie this. TCR alpha and beta CDR3 regions were amplified from RNA using iRepertoire nested multiplex PCR. TCRdb re-called the multiplex PCR reads through MiXCR, storing one row per CDR3 protein. This sample has about 3,900 distinct CDR3 sequences, with about a third found just once. The sequencing sample was made of glioma tissue, nonneoplastic brain tissue, or PBMCs (not recorded which). The sequence was collected from a human donor with low-grade glioma or glioblastoma, undergoing nonglioma brain surgery, or in good health (not recorded which). The chain couples TRBV12-3 or TRBV12-4 to TRBJ2-3, with 12 nucleotides matching TRBD1. Here the CDR3 reads CASSDGTGGENF. The CDR3 DNA is TGTGCCAGCAGCGACGGGACAGGGGGCGAAAATTTT.